These T cell receptor beta chains were read from a single sample in a study of shared clonotypes between healthy human individuals. Sequenced by immunoSEQ multiplex PCR; TCRdb stores in-frame clones only, minus some. The sample has some 2.1 million clones, 85% to 95% seen once. Sample: naive CD4+ T cells sorted from blood. These TCRs come from a man between 18 and 35 years old in good health. CDR3s include the opening cysteine and the closing phenylalanine or tryptophan. The D gene is left open where the match is weak. Some rows have no size entry. The others give once, few or many, or a class for an expanded clone.

-	TRBV19	TRBJ2-7	-	CASREQASYEQYF	TGTGCCAGTAGAGAACAGGCCTCCTACGAGCAGTACTTC
-	TRBV28	TRBJ2-1	-	CASKRANYNEQFF	TGTGCCAGCAAGAGGGCCAACTACAATGAGCAGTTCTTC
TRBD1	TRBV5-1	TRBJ2-2	-	CASSHPSGTGPGELFF	TGCGCCAGCAGCCACCCTTCCGGGACAGGCCCCGGGGAGCTGTTTTTT
-	TRBV7-8	TRBJ2-7	-	CASSTAKGSSSLGQYF	TGTGCCAGCAGTACTGCAAAAGGGTCTAGCTCCTTAGGGCAGTACTTC
-	TRBV28	TRBJ2-1	once	CASIGVFSYNEQFF	TGTGCCAGCATTGGGGTATTCTCCTACAATGAGCAGTTCTTC
-	TRBV7-2	TRBJ1-5	-	CASSLVSRNQPQHF	TGTGCCAGCAGCTTAGTCTCCAGAAATCAGCCCCAGCATTTT
-	TRBV29-1	TRBJ2-7	once	CSVKTGTLTYEQYF	TGCAGCGTTAAGACCGGGACTTTAACCTACGAGCAGTACTTC
TRBD2	TRBV11-3	TRBJ2-1	-	CASSLGLAGPPNTYNEQFF	TGTGCCAGCAGCTTGGGACTAGCGGGGCCCCCTAACACCTACAATGAGCAGTTCTTC
-	TRBV4-3	TRBJ2-4	-	CASSHVGTGKNIQYF	TGCGCCAGCAGCCACGTCGGGACCGGCAAAAACATTCAGTACTTC
TRBD2	TRBV11-2	TRBJ2-7	-	CASSPVAGSSYEQYF	TGTGCCAGCAGCCCTGTAGCGGGAAGCTCCTACGAGCAGTACTTC
-	TRBV5-6	TRBJ2-5	-	CASSPLDRDNQETQYF	TGTGCCAGCAGCCCCCTCGACCGGGACAACCAAGAGACCCAGTACTTC
-	TRBV30	TRBJ2-1	-	CAWIREGPGDEQFF	TGTGCCTGGATACGCGAGGGCCCAGGGGATGAGCAGTTCTTC
-	TRBV6-6	TRBJ1-1	-	CASSYSSGVMNTEAFF	TGTGCCAGCAGTTACTCTTCAGGGGTAATGAACACTGAAGCTTTCTTT
TRBD2	TRBV30	TRBJ2-7	-	CAWSGSGRTTEQYF	TGTGCCTGGAGTGGAAGCGGGAGGACGACCGAGCAGTACTTC
-	TRBV6-1	TRBJ1-5	-	CASSEDSRLSQHF	TGTGCCAGCAGTGAAGACTCCCGCCTATCCCAGCATTTT
TRBD1	TRBV10-1	TRBJ2-7	-	CASSEATGTAWNYEQYF	TGCGCCAGCAGTGAGGCAACCGGGACAGCTTGGAACTACGAGCAGTACTTC
-	TRBV7-9	TRBJ1-5	-	CASSFGQGNQPQHF	TGTGCCAGCAGCTTCGGGCAGGGCAATCAGCCCCAGCATTTT
-	TRBV18	TRBJ1-2	once	CASSPPAGADINYGYTF	TGTGCCAGCTCACCACCAGCCGGAGCGGATATTAACTATGGCTACACCTTC
-	TRBV6-1	TRBJ2-7	-	CASTTIQGRIYEQYF	TGTGCCAGCACTACAATCCAGGGTCGGATCTACGAGCAGTACTTC
-	TRBV19	TRBJ2-4	-	CASSIIVLAKNIQYF	TGTGCCAGTAGTATCATCGTTCTAGCCAAAAACATTCAGTACTTC
-	TRBV6-1	TRBJ1-5	-	CASSFGEGNQPQHF	TGTGCCAGCAGTTTCGGGGAGGGCAATCAGCCCCAGCATTTT
TRBD1	TRBV28	TRBJ1-2	once	CASSTGTGGKYGYTF	TGTGCCAGCAGTACGGGGACAGGGGGCAAGTATGGCTACACCTTC
-	TRBV6-5	TRBJ1-6	once	CASNDAWVSNSPLHF	TGTGCCAGCAACGACGCGTGGGTCTCAAATTCACCCCTCCACTTT
-	TRBV20-1	TRBJ1-2	-	CSASDFGHTF	TGCAGTGCCTCGGATTTTGGCCACACCTTC
TRBD1	TRBV7-9	TRBJ2-3	-	CASSLTGVGTDTQYF	TGTGCCAGCAGCTTGACAGGGGTTGGCACAGATACGCAGTATTTT
-	TRBV7-9	TRBJ1-6	-	CASSLGPNNSPLHF	TGTGCCAGCAGCTTGGGCCCCAATAATTCACCCCTCCACTTT
-	TRBV5-1	TRBJ1-1	-	CASSSFHQGNTEAFF	TGCGCCAGCAGCTCCTTTCATCAGGGGAACACTGAAGCTTTCTTT
TRBD2	TRBV2	TRBJ2-5	-	CASSVLRLAGGSRETQYF	TGTGCCAGCAGCGTACTAAGACTAGCGGGAGGATCGAGGGAGACCCAGTACTTC
TRBD2	TRBV5-4	TRBJ2-3	-	CASSLGGTTTDTQYF	TGTGCCAGCAGCTTGGGTGGGACTACCACAGATACGCAGTATTTT